This T cell receptor (beta chain) came from a study of blood T cells in healthy people across ages. Study overall: Capturing about one barcoded beta molecule per two T cells was achieved by template switching. Whole-study results and caveats: The diversity estimates, figures obtained from one million T cells, were considered underestimates. Any changes in expanded clonotypes were possibly confounded, as donor CMV status remained unknown.

About this clonotype: What it binds is not known.

A J-beta primer mix and a sample-barcoded 5' primer were used in a second PCR of about 6 to 12 cycles. Each CDR3 protein is one row after TCRdb ran MiXCR on the 5' RACE reads. The repertoire holds hundreds of thousands of distinct CDR3 sequences, with 45% to 55% as singletons. Germline V gene sequence: CDR1 WNHNN, CDR2 SYGVQD (reference sequence). The CDR3 covers 16 residues. The V and J ends lost 8 bases and 2 bases respectively, with 18 bases between them. The V and J genes are TRBV10-1 and TRBJ2-2; possible D gene TRBD2, 5 bases. This clonotype was sampled from a man older than 75 in good health. Sequenced: blood. CDR3 bases: TGCGCCAGCTCAGAGGAAGGGCTAGCTAACACCGGGGAGCTGTTTTTT. It translates to CASSEEGLANTGELFF.